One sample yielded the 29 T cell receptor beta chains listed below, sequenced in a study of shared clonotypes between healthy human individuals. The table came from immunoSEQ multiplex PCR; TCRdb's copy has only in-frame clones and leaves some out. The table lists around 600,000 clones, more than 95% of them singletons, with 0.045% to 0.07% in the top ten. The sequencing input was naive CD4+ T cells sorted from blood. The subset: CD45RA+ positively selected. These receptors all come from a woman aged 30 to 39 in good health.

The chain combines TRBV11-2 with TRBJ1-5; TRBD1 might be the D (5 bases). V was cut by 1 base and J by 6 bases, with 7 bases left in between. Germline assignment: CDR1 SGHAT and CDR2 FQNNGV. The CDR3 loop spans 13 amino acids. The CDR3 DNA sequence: TGTGCCAGCAGCTTAGCCGACAGTCAGCCCCAGCATTTT. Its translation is CASSLADSQPQHF.

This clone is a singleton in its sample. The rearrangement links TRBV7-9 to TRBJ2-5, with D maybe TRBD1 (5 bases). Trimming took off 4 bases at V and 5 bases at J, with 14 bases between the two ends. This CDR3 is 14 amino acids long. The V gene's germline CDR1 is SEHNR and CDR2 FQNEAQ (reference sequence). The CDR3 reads CASSSGLGFETQYF. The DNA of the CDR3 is TGTGCCAGCAGCTCAGGGTTAGGATTTGAGACCCAGTACTTC.

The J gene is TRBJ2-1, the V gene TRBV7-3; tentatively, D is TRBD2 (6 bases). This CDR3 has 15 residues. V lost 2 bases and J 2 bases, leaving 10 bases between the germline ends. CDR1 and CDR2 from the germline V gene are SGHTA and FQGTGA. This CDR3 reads CASSLSGLPYNEQFF. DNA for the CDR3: TGTGCCAGCAGCTTATCGGGACTCCCCTACAATGAGCAGTTCTTC.

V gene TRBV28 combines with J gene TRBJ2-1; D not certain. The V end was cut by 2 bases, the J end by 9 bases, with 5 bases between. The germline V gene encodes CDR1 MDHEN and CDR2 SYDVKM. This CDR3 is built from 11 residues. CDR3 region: CASSLATEQFF. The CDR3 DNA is TGTGCCAGCAGTTTAGCTACTGAGCAGTTCTTC.

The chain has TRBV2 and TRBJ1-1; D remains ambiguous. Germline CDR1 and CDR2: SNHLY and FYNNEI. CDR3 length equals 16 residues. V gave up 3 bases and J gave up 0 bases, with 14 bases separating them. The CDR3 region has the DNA TGTGCCAGCAGTGATTACAGAACAATCATGAACACTGAAGCTTTCTTT. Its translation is CASSDYRTIMNTEAFF.

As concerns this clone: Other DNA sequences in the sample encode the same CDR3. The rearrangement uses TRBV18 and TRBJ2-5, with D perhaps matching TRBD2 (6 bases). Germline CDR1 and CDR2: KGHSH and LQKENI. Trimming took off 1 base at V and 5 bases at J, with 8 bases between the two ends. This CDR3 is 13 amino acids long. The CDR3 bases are TGTGCCAGCTCACCACAGGGAGGCGAGACCCAGTACTTC. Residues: CASSPQGGETQYF.

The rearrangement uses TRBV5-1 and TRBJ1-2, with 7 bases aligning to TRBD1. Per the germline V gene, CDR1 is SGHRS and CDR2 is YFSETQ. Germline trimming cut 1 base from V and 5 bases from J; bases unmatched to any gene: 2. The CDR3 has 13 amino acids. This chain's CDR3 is CASSLTDRYGYTF. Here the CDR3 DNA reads TGCGCCAGCAGCTTGACGGACAGGTATGGCTACACCTTC.

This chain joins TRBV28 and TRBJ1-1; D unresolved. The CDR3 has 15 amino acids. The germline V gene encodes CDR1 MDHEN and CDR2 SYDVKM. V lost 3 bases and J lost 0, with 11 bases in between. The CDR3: CASSFRTRMNTEAFF. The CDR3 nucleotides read TGTGCCAGCAGTTTCCGCACAAGAATGAACACTGAAGCTTTCTTT.

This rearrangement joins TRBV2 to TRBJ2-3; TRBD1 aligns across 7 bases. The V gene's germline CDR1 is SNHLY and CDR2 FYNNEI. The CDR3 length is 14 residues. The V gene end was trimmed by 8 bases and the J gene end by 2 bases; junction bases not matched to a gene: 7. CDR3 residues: CASGQDWVTDTQYF. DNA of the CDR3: TGTGCCAGCGGACAGGACTGGGTCACAGATACGCAGTATTTT.

DNA for the CDR3: TGTGCCAGCTCACCACGGTCAGGGGCGGGAGAGACCCAGTACTTC. This codes for CASSPRSGAGETQYF. This chain joins TRBV18 and TRBJ2-5; weak D call: TRBD1 (6 bases). V was clipped by 1 base and J by 4 bases, with 13 bases between them. Per germline, CDR1 KGHSH and CDR2 LQKENI. The CDR3 spans 15 residues.

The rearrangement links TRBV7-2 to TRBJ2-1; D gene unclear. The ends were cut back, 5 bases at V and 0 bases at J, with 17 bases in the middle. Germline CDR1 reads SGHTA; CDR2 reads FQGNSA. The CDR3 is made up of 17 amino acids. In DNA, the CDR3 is TGTGCCAGCAGCCTACGCCATAGGGCGAGCTCCTACAATGAGCAGTTCTTC. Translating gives CASSLRHRASSYNEQFF.

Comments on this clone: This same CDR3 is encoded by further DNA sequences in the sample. The CDR3 is CASSPPGGDTQYF. The DNA for the CDR3 is TGTGCCAGCTCACCACCGGGGGGAGATACGCAGTATTTT. V is TRBV18 and J is TRBJ2-3; a possible D gene is TRBD2 (6 bases). This CDR3 contains 13 residues. CDR1 KGHSH and CDR2 LQKENI come from the germline V gene. Trimming pared 0 bases from V and 5 bases from J, leaving 6 bases between.

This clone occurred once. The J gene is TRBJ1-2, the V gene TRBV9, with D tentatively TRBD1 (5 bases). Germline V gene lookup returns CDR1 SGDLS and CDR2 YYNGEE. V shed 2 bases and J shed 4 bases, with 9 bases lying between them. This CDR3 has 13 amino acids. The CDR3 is CASSVDMLYGYTF. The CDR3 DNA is TGTGCCAGCAGCGTGGACATGCTCTATGGCTACACCTTC.

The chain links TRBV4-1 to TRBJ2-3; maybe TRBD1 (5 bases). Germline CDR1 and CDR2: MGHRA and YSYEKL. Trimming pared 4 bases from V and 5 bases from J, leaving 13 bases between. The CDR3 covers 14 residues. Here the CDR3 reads CASSRREHRDTQYF. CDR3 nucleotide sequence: TGCGCCAGCAGCCGCAGGGAACACCGAGATACGCAGTATTTT.

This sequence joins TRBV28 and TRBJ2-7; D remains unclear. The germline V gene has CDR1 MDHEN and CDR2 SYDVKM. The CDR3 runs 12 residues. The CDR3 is CASCGTSYEQYF. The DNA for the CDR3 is TGTGCATCTTGCGGTACTTCCTACGAGCAGTACTTC.

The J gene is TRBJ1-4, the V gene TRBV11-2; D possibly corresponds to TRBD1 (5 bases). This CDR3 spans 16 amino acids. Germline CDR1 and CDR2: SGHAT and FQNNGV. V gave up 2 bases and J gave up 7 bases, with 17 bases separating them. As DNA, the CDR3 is TGTGCCAGCAGCTTAAGGCCGGGCAGGGCGGTTGAAAAACTGTTTTTT. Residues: CASSLRPGRAVEKLFF. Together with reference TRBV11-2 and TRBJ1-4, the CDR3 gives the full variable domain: EAGVAQSPRYKIIEKRQSVAFWCNPISGHATLYWYQQILGQGPKLLIQFQNNGVVDDSQLPKDRFSAERLKGVDSTLKIQPAKLEDSAVYLCASSLRPGRAVEKLFFGSGTQLSVL.

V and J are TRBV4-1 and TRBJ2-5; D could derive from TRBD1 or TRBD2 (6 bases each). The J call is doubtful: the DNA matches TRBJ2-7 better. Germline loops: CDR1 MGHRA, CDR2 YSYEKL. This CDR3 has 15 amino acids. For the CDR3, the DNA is TGCGCCAGCAGCCAAGCGGAGGGGGAATTCTACGAGCAGTACTTC. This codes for CASSQAEGEFYEQYF.

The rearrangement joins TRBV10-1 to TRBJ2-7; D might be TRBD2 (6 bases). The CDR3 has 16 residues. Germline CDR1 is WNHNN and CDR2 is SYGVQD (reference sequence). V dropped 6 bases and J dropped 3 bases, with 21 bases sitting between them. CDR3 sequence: CASSEGGAGPYYEQYF. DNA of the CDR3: TGCGCCAGCAGCGAGGGCGGGGCAGGTCCCTACTACGAGCAGTACTTC.

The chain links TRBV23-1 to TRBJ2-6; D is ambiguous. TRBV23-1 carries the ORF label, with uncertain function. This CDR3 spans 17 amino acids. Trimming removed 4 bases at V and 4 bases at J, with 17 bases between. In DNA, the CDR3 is TGCGCCAGCAGTCCGATTTACATTGCGTCCGGGGCCAACGTCCTGACTTTC. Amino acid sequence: CASSPIYIASGANVLTF.

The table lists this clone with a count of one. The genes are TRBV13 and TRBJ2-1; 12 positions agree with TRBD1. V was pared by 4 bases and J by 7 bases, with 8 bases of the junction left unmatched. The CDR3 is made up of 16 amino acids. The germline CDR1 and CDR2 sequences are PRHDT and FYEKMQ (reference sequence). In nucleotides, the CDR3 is TGTGCCAGCAGCTCGCCCGGGACAGGGGGCTGGAATGAGCAGTTCTTC. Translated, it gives CASSSPGTGGWNEQFF.

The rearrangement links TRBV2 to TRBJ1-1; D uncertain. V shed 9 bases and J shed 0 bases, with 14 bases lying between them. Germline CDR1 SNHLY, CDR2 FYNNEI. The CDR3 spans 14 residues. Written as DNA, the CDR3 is TGTGCCAGTGAAGAGCTCGGAATGAACACTGAAGCTTTCTTT. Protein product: CASEELGMNTEAFF.

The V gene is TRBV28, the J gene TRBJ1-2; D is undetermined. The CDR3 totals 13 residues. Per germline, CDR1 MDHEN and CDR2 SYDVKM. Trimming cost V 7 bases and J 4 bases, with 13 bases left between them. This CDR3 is CASKGAASYGYTF. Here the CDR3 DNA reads TGTGCCAGCAAGGGCGCAGCCTCCTATGGCTACACCTTC.

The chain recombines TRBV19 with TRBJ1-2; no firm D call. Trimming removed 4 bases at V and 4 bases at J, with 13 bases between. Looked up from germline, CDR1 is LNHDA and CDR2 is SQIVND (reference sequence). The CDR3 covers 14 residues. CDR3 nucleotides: TGTGCCAGTAGTAGGGAAGGGCAGATCTATGGCTACACCTTC. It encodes CASSREGQIYGYTF. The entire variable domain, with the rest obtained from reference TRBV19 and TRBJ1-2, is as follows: DGGITQSPKYLFRKEGQNVTLSCEQNLNHDAMYWYRQDPGQGLRLIYYSQIVNDFQKGDIAEGYSVSREKKESFPLTVTSAQKNPTAFYLCASSREGQIYGYTFGSGTRLTVV.

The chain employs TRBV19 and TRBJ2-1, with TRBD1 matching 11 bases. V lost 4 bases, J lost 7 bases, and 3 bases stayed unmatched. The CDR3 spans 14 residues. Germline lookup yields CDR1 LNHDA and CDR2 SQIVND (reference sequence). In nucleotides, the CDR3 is TGTGCCAGTAGTAAAGGGACAGGGGGGAATGAGCAGTTCTTC. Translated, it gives CASSKGTGGNEQFF.

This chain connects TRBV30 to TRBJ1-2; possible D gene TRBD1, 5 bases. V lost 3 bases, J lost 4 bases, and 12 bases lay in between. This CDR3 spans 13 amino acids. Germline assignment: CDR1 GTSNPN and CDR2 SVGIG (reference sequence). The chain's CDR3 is CAWSPGATYGYTF. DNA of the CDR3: TGTGCCTGGAGCCCCGGGGCAACCTATGGCTACACCTTC. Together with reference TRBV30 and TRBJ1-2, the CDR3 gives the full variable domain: SQTIHQWPATLVQPVGSPLSLECTVEGTSNPNLYWYRQAAGRGLQLLFYSVGIGQISSEVPQNLSASRPQDRQFILSSKKLLLSDSGFYLCAWSPGATYGYTFGSGTRLTVV.

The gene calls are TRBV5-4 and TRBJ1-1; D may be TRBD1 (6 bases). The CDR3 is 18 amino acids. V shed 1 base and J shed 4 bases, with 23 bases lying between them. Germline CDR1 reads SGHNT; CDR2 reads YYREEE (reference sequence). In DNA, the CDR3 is TGTGCCAGCAGCTTGACAGGGAAGATATCCGACCTGGGCACTGAAGCTTTCTTT. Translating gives CASSLTGKISDLGTEAFF.

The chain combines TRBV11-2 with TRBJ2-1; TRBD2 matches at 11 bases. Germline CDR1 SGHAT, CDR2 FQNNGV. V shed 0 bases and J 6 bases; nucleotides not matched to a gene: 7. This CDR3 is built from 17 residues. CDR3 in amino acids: CASSLDSRTSGFNEQFF. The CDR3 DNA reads TGTGCCAGCAGCTTAGATAGCAGGACTAGCGGGTTCAATGAGCAGTTCTTC.

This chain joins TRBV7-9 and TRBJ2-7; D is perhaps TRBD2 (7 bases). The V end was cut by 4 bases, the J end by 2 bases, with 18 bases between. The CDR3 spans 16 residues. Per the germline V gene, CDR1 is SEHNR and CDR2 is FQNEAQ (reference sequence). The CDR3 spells CASSSRGGDSPYEQYF. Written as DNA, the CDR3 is TGTGCCAGCAGCTCAAGGGGGGGGGACTCCCCCTACGAGCAGTACTTC.

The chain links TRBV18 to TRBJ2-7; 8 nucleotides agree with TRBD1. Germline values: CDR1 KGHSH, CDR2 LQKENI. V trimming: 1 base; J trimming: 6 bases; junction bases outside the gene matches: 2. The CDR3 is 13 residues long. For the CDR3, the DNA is TGTGCCAGCTCACCACTGGACAGGGTCGAGCAGTACTTC. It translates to CASSPLDRVEQYF. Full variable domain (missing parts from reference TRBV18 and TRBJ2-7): NAGVMQNPRHLVRRRGQEARLRCSPMKGHSHVYWYRQLPEEGLKFMVYLQKENIIDESGMPKERFSAEFPKEGPSILRIQQVVRGDSAAYFCASSPLDRVEQYFGPGTRLTVT.